A single sample gave rise to the 20 T cell receptor beta chains below, sequenced in a study of T cells in Graves' hyperthyroidism and ophthalmopathy. The TCR beta CDR3 regions underwent amplification using RNA transcripts as the source. During a first-round RT-PCR of the TCR CDR3, the HTBI primer set was used. TCRdb re-analysed the multiplex PCR reads in MiXCR, keeping a single row per CDR3 protein. The repertoire consists of 600,000 to 900,000 distinct CDR3 sequences, with about 17% occurring once and the leading ten covering around 7.7%. The sequencing input was blood. These receptors were collected from a man aged 18-30 years with Graves' hyperthyroidism.

This clonotype turned up a few times. The chain is built from TRBV29-1 and TRBJ2-7; the D call may be TRBD1 or TRBD2 (5 bases each). The CDR3 totals 12 residues. The V gene's germline CDR1 is SQVTM and CDR2 ANQGSEA. V was pared by 3 bases and J by 6 bases, with 12 bases between. DNA for the CDR3: TGCAGCGTTGAGGGGGAGCGAGGCGAGCAGTACTTC. It encodes CSVEGERGEQYF.

V usage is TRBV2 and J usage is TRBJ2-5, with D maybe TRBD2 (6 bases). Trimming removed 7 bases from V and 0 bases from J, with 12 bases in between. The CDR3 sequence is 14 residues long. From germline, CDR1 is SNHLY and CDR2 FYNNEI. In DNA form, the CDR3 reads TGTGCCAGCAAGATAGGGACTGACCAAGAGACCCAGTACTTC. It yields the protein CASKIGTDQETQYF.

This clonotype was detected ten times or more. V usage is TRBV28 and J usage is TRBJ2-1, with 7 bases fitting TRBD1. V lost 5 bases to trimming and J lost 12 bases; unmatched junction nucleotides: 13. Germline CDR1 reads MDHEN; CDR2 reads SYDVKM. CDR3 length equals 14 residues. DNA for the CDR3: TGTGCCAGCAGTACGAGGGGGCGGACCCGCCGGCAGTTCTTC. Translating gives CASSTRGRTRRQFF. Complete variable domain (other parts from reference TRBV28 and TRBJ2-1): DVKVTQSSRYLVKRTGEKVFLECVQDMDHENMFWYRQDPGLGLRLIYFSYDVKMKEKGDIPEGYSVSREKKERFSLILESASTNQTSMYLCASSTRGRTRRQFFGPGTRLTVL.

This sequence joins TRBV7-6 and TRBJ2-7, with TRBD1 matching over 7 bases. The ends lost 3 bases at V and 2 bases at J; junction bases unmatched: 7. CDR1 is SGHVS, CDR2 FNYEAQ, per germline. This CDR3 region has 15 residues. CDR3 sequence (DNA): TGTGCCAGCAGCTTCCGGGACAGCCAAGCCTACGAGCAGTACTTC. This encodes CASSFRDSQAYEQYF.

The chain employs TRBV10-3 and TRBJ2-3; D is ambiguous. The CDR3 covers 13 residues. Germline V CDR1 and CDR2: ENHRY, SYGVKD. Between the trimmed V and J ends, which lost 2 bases and 2 bases, there was a span of 5 bases. CDR3 amino acids: CAISEDNTDTQYF. DNA for the CDR3: TGTGCCATCAGTGAGGACAACACAGATACGCAGTATTTT.

The CDR3 bases are TGTGCCACCAGCGGCCGCGGGGGCTGGACAGATACGCAGTATTTT. It specifies CATSGRGGWTDTQYF. The chain combines TRBV15 with TRBJ2-3; tentatively, D is TRBD2 (7 bases). There are 15 residues in the CDR3. The V and J ends lost 5 bases and 3 bases respectively, with 15 bases between them. Germline lookup yields CDR1 LNHNV and CDR2 YYDKDF (reference sequence).

Points on this clonotype: A much more abundant neighbour one base away suggests this may be a read error. The DNA for the CDR3 is TGCAGTGCTAGGGTCCCGGACGCTAATTGGGGGCAGTACTTC. Translating it yields CSARVPDANWGQYF. The chain has TRBV20-1 and TRBJ2-7; the D is unclear. The V gene lost 3 bases and the J gene lost 9 bases, with 21 bases spanning the gap. The CDR3 is made up of 14 amino acids. The germline gives CDR1 DFQATT, CDR2 SNEGSKA (reference sequence).

In this sample, this clonotype turned up a few times. V gene TRBV7-9 combines with J gene TRBJ1-2; D ambiguous. The V end lost 3 bases, the J end lost 6 bases, and 5 bases lay between the germline ends. Germline CDR1 reads SEHNR; CDR2 reads FQNEAQ (reference sequence). The CDR3 spans 11 residues. This chain's CDR3 is CASSFGHGYTF. DNA for the CDR3: TGTGCCAGCAGCTTCGGGCATGGCTACACCTTC.

The table lists this clonotype with many counts. The V call is TRBV12-3 or TRBV12-4, the J call TRBJ2-7; D possibly corresponds to TRBD1 (5 bases). The CDR3 is 14 residues long. The V gene lost 2 bases and the J gene lost 3 bases, with 11 bases spanning the gap. Here the CDR3 DNA reads TGTGCCAGCAGTTTAAGACAGCTCCACTACGAGCAGTACTTC. Translation gives CASSLRQLHYEQYF.

This clonotype was counted many times. This rearrangement joins TRBV6-5 to TRBJ2-7; D uncertain. Trimming took off 0 bases at V and 7 bases at J, with 16 bases between the two ends. The CDR3 contains 15 residues. Per the germline V gene, CDR1 is MNHEY and CDR2 is SVGAGI. CDR3 loop: CASSYSKGPPGEQYF. In nucleotides, the CDR3 is TGTGCCAGCAGTTACTCGAAAGGGCCTCCGGGTGAGCAGTACTTC.

J is TRBJ1-5 and V is TRBV4-1; D gene unclear. Germline V CDR1 and CDR2: MGHRA, YSYEKL. This CDR3 region has 19 residues. Trimming removed 2 bases from V and 5 bases from J, with 25 bases in between. CDR3 bases: TGCGCCAGCAGCCAATTTCAGGTTCACAATGGACCCGCCGATCAGCCCCAGCATTTT. Encoded protein: CASSQFQVHNGPADQPQHF.

This clonotype was counted many times. The chain carries TRBV30 and TRBJ2-7; perhaps TRBD1 as D (6 bases). CDR3 length equals 13 residues. Germline lookup yields CDR1 GTSNPN and CDR2 SVGIG (reference sequence). Deletions cut 0 bases from V and 2 bases from J, with 8 bases between. CDR3: CAWSVGAAYEQYF. The CDR3 coding sequence is TGTGCCTGGAGTGTGGGGGCGGCCTACGAGCAGTACTTC.

In this sample, this clonotype turned up many times. This chain connects TRBV6-1 to TRBJ2-3; D possibly corresponds to TRBD1 (5 bases). Germline lookup yields CDR1 MNHNS and CDR2 SASEGT. Trimming stripped 10 bases from V and 3 bases from J, with 14 bases between. The CDR3 extends over 13 amino acids. CDR3 sequence reads: CATAWGRTDTQYF. The CDR3 nucleotides read TGTGCCACCGCCTGGGGCAGGACAGATACGCAGTATTTT.

This clonotype was seen only a few times. The chain uses TRBV7-9 and TRBJ2-7; weak D call: TRBD2 (5 bases). The V gene's germline CDR1 is SEHNR and CDR2 FQNEAQ (reference sequence). The CDR3 length is 14 residues. Trimming removed 1 base at V and 1 base at J, with 8 bases between. CDR3 coding DNA: TGTGCCAGCAGCTTAGAAGGGAGATCCTACGAGCAGTACTTC. Translation: CASSLEGRSYEQYF.

This clonotype showed up many times. V and J are TRBV20-1 and TRBJ2-3, with 9 bases identical to TRBD2. The CDR3 consists of 15 residues. The germline gives CDR1 DFQATT, CDR2 SNEGSKA (reference sequence). J lost 4 bases, V lost 1 base, and 6 bases had no gene match. This CDR3 is CSARGVSGSADTQYF. In DNA form, the CDR3 reads TGCAGTGCTAGAGGGGTTAGCGGGAGCGCAGATACGCAGTATTTT.

This clonotype was counted many times. The gene calls are TRBV3-1 and TRBJ1-5, with unresolved D. CDR3 length: 13 residues. The V and J ends lost 0 bases and 4 bases respectively, with 4 bases between them. The V gene's germline CDR1 is LGHDT and CDR2 YNNKEL (reference sequence). The CDR3 sequence: CASSQDLNQPQHF. The DNA for the CDR3 is TGTGCCAGCAGCCAAGATCTAAATCAGCCCCAGCATTTT.

This clonotype was seen a few times. The V call is TRBV7-9, the J call TRBJ1-4, with D hard to call. V lost 5 bases and J 2 bases, leaving 9 bases between the germline ends. Germline lookup yields CDR1 SEHNR and CDR2 FQNEAQ (reference sequence). There are 14 residues in the CDR3. The CDR3 DNA sequence: TGTGCCAGCAGCCTTGGGCAGACTAATGAAAAACTGTTTTTT. Translation: CASSLGQTNEKLFF.

This clonotype was recorded many times. The chain combines TRBV12-3 or TRBV12-4 with TRBJ2-5; weak D call: TRBD2 (5 bases). Trimming removed 5 bases from V and 2 bases from J, with 15 bases in between. The CDR3 contains 15 residues. CDR3 loop: CASSPAVGLQETQYF. In DNA form, the CDR3 reads TGTGCCAGCAGTCCAGCGGTGGGGTTACAAGAGACCCAGTACTTC.

The chain is built from TRBV7-9 and TRBJ2-1; 11 nucleotides match TRBD2. Losses at the gene ends were 3 bases for V and 5 bases for J; bases not matched to a gene: 3. Looked up from germline, CDR1 is SEHNR and CDR2 is FQNEAQ (reference sequence). The CDR3 consists of 15 residues. The CDR3 protein is CASSFSGRAHNEQFF. For the CDR3, the DNA is TGTGCCAGCAGCTTTAGCGGGAGGGCCCACAATGAGCAGTTCTTC.

The rearrangement uses TRBV7-2 and TRBJ2-1; D might be TRBD1 or TRBD2, each matching 6 bases. This CDR3 is built from 16 residues. Trimming stripped 5 bases from V and 2 bases from J, with 16 bases between. CDR1 SGHTA and CDR2 FQGNSA come from the germline V gene. The CDR3 here is CASSQPRRDTYNEQFF. CDR3 sequence (DNA): TGTGCCAGCAGCCAGCCCCGGCGGGACACCTACAATGAGCAGTTCTTC.